These 25 T cell receptor beta chains were all obtained from the same sample, sequenced in a study of blood T cell repertoires in COVID-19 (TCRdb year 2020). Libraries were made using the immunoSEQ multiplex PCR assay. In its TCRdb copy, this immuneACCESS table keeps in-frame sequences only and misses some clones. Where compared with another copy, unresolved V genes explain less than half of these, and the others have no known cause. The sample contains some 210,000 clones, 83% of them found a single time. The ten largest clones capture under 3.5% of the sample. The sample consisted of peripheral blood. These receptors all stem from a man aged 45-65 years with active or convalescent COVID-19.

This chain joins TRBV24-1 and TRBJ2-1; tentatively, D is TRBD2 (5 bases). The V end was cut by 3 bases, the J end by 7 bases, with 15 bases between. This CDR3 contains 15 residues. Germline loops: CDR1 KGHDR, CDR2 SFDVKD. Here the CDR3 reads CATSDRGHLMNEQFF. CDR3 sequence (DNA): TGTGCCACCAGTGATCGGGGTCATCTTATGAATGAGCAGTTCTTC.

The chain has TRBV3-1 (or the pseudogene TRBV3-2) and TRBJ2-7; 11 bases are a match to TRBD2. Germline CDR1 and CDR2: LGHDT and YNNKEL (reference sequence). V lost 4 bases and J lost 5; bases outside the gene matches: 7. The CDR3 is made up of 15 amino acids. DNA for the CDR3: TGTGCCAGCAGCCTTGGGGCTAGCGGGGGGAACGAGCAGTACTTC. Protein product: CASSLGASGGNEQYF.

This clone came up a few times. The rearrangement uses TRBV29-1 and TRBJ1-3; TRBD1 aligns across 10 bases. Germline V gives CDR1 SQVTM, CDR2 ANQGSEA. The CDR3 is made up of 15 amino acids. V was clipped by 6 bases and J by 2 bases; unmatched bases: 7. This CDR3 reads CSVVHGQGAGNTIYF. The CDR3 region has the DNA TGCAGCGTGGTACATGGACAGGGGGCTGGAAACACCATATATTTT. The whole variable domain, remainder taken from reference TRBV29-1 and TRBJ1-3, is SAVISQKPSRDICQRGTSLTIQCQVDSQVTMMFWYRQQPGQSLTLIATANQGSEATYESGFVIDKFPISRPNLTFSTLTVSNMSPEDSSIYLCSVVHGQGAGNTIYFGEGSWLTVV.

This clone turned up a few times. V usage is TRBV19 and J usage is TRBJ1-5; D remains unclear. Germline lookup yields CDR1 LNHDA and CDR2 SQIVND (reference sequence). This CDR3 region has 15 residues. The germline V and J ends were trimmed by 6 bases and 0 bases, with 12 bases remaining between them. In DNA form, the CDR3 reads TGTGCCAGTAGGGTACTACTGAATAGCAATCAGCCCCAGCATTTT. Translation: CASRVLLNSNQPQHF.

This clone was seen only once. The chain joins TRBV7-8 to TRBJ2-1; D is perhaps TRBD2 (5 bases). CDR3 size: 16 residues. Germline values: CDR1 SGHVS, CDR2 FQNEAQ. Between the trimmed V and J ends, which lost 5 bases and 5 bases, there was a span of 19 bases. CDR3 coding DNA: TGTGCCAGCAGCCGAACTAGGAGGAAGGGTGACAATGAGCAGTTCTTC. It translates to CASSRTRRKGDNEQFF.

V and J are TRBV27 and TRBJ2-7; 10 bases line up with TRBD1. V gave up 4 bases and J gave up 7 bases; unmatched junction bases: 7. CDR1 and CDR2 from the germline V gene are MNHEY and SMNVEV (reference sequence). The CDR3 is 14 amino acids. The DNA of the CDR3 is TGTGCCAGCAGTTCCTCGACAGGGGGCGTGGAGCAGTACTTC. Translated: CASSSSTGGVEQYF.

The V and J genes are TRBV9 and TRBJ1-1; 8 bases are shared with TRBD1. CDR1 is SGDLS and CDR2 is YYNGEE in the germline V gene. After removal of 0 bases from V and 3 bases from J, the junction contained 16 bases not matched to a gene. The CDR3 is 19 residues long. For the CDR3, the DNA is TGTGCCAGCAGCGTAGTTGGGCCATTCGGGACAGGACTTGACACTGAAGCTTTCTTT. Protein product: CASSVVGPFGTGLDTEAFF.

This sequence joins TRBV20-1 and TRBJ1-2; D call uncertain. The CDR3 extends over 11 amino acids. The germline CDR1 and CDR2 sequences are DFQATT and SNEGSKA (reference sequence). Trimming took off 6 bases at V and 5 bases at J, with 10 bases between the two ends. The CDR3 sequence: CSATVPYGYTF. CDR3 DNA sequence: TGCAGTGCCACGGTACCGTATGGCTACACCTTC.

The chain has TRBV7-9 and TRBJ1-4; 10 nucleotides line up with TRBD1. CDR3 length equals 14 residues. Germline CDR1 and CDR2: SEHNR and FQNEAQ (reference sequence). V shed 4 bases, J shed 8 bases, and the junction held 4 bases outside the gene matches. The CDR3 bases are TGTGCCAGCAGCTCGACAGGGGGCGACGAAAAACTGTTTTTT. It is translated as CASSSTGGDEKLFF.

This clone has more than one count but fewer than ten. V is TRBV28 and J is TRBJ1-6, with 7 bases lining up with TRBD1. V shed 7 bases and J 5 bases; nucleotides not matched to a gene: 8. Germline V lookup: CDR1 MDHEN, CDR2 SYDVKM. There are 15 residues in the CDR3. The CDR3 loop reads CASKARQGNNSPLHF. The CDR3 DNA reads TGTGCCAGCAAAGCCAGACAGGGAAATAATTCACCCCTCCACTTT.

The chain has TRBV7-6 and TRBJ1-4; D possibly corresponds to TRBD1 (5 bases). Germline V CDR1 and CDR2: SGHVS, FNYEAQ. Trimming shortened V by 5 bases and J by 8 bases, and 18 bases separated the two germline ends. This CDR3 spans 15 amino acids. The CDR3: CASSPQGGGGEKLFF. In DNA, the CDR3 is TGTGCCAGCAGCCCCCAGGGTGGCGGCGGCGAAAAACTGTTTTTT.

The chain joins TRBV6-5 to TRBJ1-6; perhaps TRBD1 as D (5 bases). Germline CDR1 and CDR2: MNHEY and SVGAGI. This CDR3 is built from 16 residues. V gave up 2 bases and J gave up 0 bases, with 8 bases separating them. DNA of the CDR3: TGTGCCAGCAGTTACCAGGGAAGCTCCTATAATTCACCCCTCCACTTT. This translates into CASSYQGSSYNSPLHF.

The CDR3 DNA reads as TGTGCCTGGAGTGTACCCACAGTCTATGGCTACACCTTC. Protein sequence: CAWSVPTVYGYTF. The gene calls are TRBV30 and TRBJ1-2; D gene unclear. The CDR3 spans 13 residues. Germline CDR1 and CDR2: GTSNPN and SVGIG (reference sequence). V lost 0 bases to trimming and J lost 4 bases, with 9 bases between them.

V usage is TRBV27 and J usage is TRBJ2-1; 10 positions agree with TRBD2. Germline CDR1 is MNHEY and CDR2 is SMNVEV (reference sequence). V gave up 4 bases and J gave up 8 bases; unmatched junction bases: 2. CDR3 length: 13 amino acids. CDR3 protein: CASSYLAGDEQFF. CDR3 bases: TGTGCCAGCAGTTATCTAGCGGGAGATGAGCAGTTCTTC.

The chain combines TRBV5-1 with TRBJ2-1; 7 bases match TRBD2. This CDR3 has 15 amino acids. Germline CDR1 is SGHRS and CDR2 is YFSETQ. After removal of 4 bases from V and 9 bases from J, the junction contained 13 bases not matched to a gene. The CDR3 loop reads CASSHGGLGTLEQFF. CDR3 coding DNA: TGCGCCAGCAGCCACGGGGGGTTGGGGACCCTTGAGCAGTTCTTC.

The chain joins TRBV7-9 to TRBJ2-7, with 9 positions matching TRBD1. CDR1 and CDR2 from the germline V gene are SEHNR and FQNEAQ (reference sequence). V was clipped by 7 bases and J by 1 base; unmatched bases: 11. The CDR3 totals 16 residues. CDR3: CASTWGQGDKSYEQYF. The CDR3 nucleotides are TGTGCCAGCACCTGGGGACAGGGAGATAAGTCCTACGAGCAGTACTTC. Drawing the rest from reference TRBV7-9 and TRBJ2-7, the complete variable domain is DTGVSQNPRHKITKRGQNVTFRCDPISEHNRLYWYRQTLGQGPEFLTYFQNEAQLEKSRLLSDRFSAERPKGSFSTLEIQRTEQGDSAMYLCASTWGQGDKSYEQYFGPGTRLTVT.

The gene calls are TRBV7-8 and TRBJ2-1, with D possibly matching TRBD2 (6 bases). The length of the CDR3 is 16 residues. Germline V CDR1 and CDR2: SGHVS, FQNEAQ. The V end lost 5 bases, the J end lost 7 bases, and 21 bases lay between the germline ends. The DNA of the CDR3 is TGTGCCAGCAGCCGCCGTCCTACGGGAGAATGGAATGAGCAGTTCTTC. As protein: CASSRRPTGEWNEQFF.

The chain uses TRBV15 and TRBJ1-5; 10 bases map to TRBD1. The CDR3 totals 16 residues. CDR1 LNHNV and CDR2 YYDKDF come from the germline V gene (reference sequence). J gave up 7 bases and V 2 bases, and 8 bases lay outside the gene matches. The CDR3: CATSRKGQGILQPQHF. The CDR3 DNA is TGTGCCACCAGCAGAAAGGGACAGGGGATTTTGCAGCCCCAGCATTTT.

The chain uses TRBV12-2 and TRBJ1-4; the table calls TRBD1, which could not be checked here. TRBV12-2 is given as a pseudogene. This CDR3 comprises 15 residues. The CDR3 protein is CASRLIHRPYEKLFF. Here the CDR3 DNA reads TGTGCAAGTCGCTTGATCCACAGACCTTACGAAAAACTGTTTTTT.

The genes are TRBV28 and TRBJ2-6; D is undetermined. The germline gives CDR1 MDHEN, CDR2 SYDVKM. Between the trimmed V and J ends, which lost 6 bases and 0 bases, there was a span of 9 bases. This CDR3 has 15 amino acids. This CDR3 reads CASSSIDSGANVLTF. The CDR3 bases are TGTGCCAGCAGCTCCATAGACTCTGGGGCCAACGTCCTGACTTTC.

This clone was counted only a few times. V usage is TRBV19 and J usage is TRBJ1-2, with 7 nucleotides matching TRBD1. Germline trimming cut 5 bases from V and 5 bases from J; bases unmatched to any gene: 11. CDR3 size: 15 residues. Germline V gene data show CDR1 as LNHDA and CDR2 as SQIVND (reference sequence). The CDR3 DNA is TGTGCCAGTAGTTCTGTGACAGGGAAGGTTTATGGCTACACCTTC. Encoded protein: CASSSVTGKVYGYTF. The complete variable domain, with remaining parts taken from reference TRBV19 and TRBJ1-2, reads DGGITQSPKYLFRKEGQNVTLSCEQNLNHDAMYWYRQDPGQGLRLIYYSQIVNDFQKGDIAEGYSVSREKKESFPLTVTSAQKNPTAFYLCASSSVTGKVYGYTFGSGTRLTVV.

The chain is built from TRBV27 and TRBJ2-1, with TRBD2 matching 13 bases. The germline V gene encodes CDR1 MNHEY and CDR2 SMNVEV (reference sequence). CDR3 size: 18 residues. Trimming at V came to 4 bases and at J to 9 bases, leaving 15 bases not matched to a gene. DNA for the CDR3: TGTGCCAGCAGTTCCAAACCCCTACTAGCGGGAGGGCTGGCTGAGCAGTTCTTC. Translated: CASSSKPLLAGGLAEQFF.

The genes are TRBV6-6 and TRBJ2-3; TRBD1 matches at 7 bases. V dropped 5 bases and J dropped 0; count of bases not matched to a gene: 11. Germline V gene data show CDR1 as MNHNY and CDR2 as SVGAGI (reference sequence). This CDR3 is 17 amino acids long. The CDR3 nucleotides read TGTGCCAGCAGTCGGAACCCGGAGGACAGGAGCACAGATACGCAGTATTTT. Its protein is CASSRNPEDRSTDTQYF.

The V and J genes are TRBV11-1 and TRBJ2-1, with TRBD2 matching over 7 bases. From germline, CDR1 is SGHAT and CDR2 FQDESV (reference sequence). Trimming cost V 3 bases and J 2 bases; bases outside gene matches: 7. The CDR3 has 16 amino acids. The CDR3 coding sequence is TGTGCCAGCAGCTTTCGAAAGGCGGGAGCCTACAATGAGCAGTTCTTC. Translation gives CASSFRKAGAYNEQFF.

This sequence joins TRBV7-9 and TRBJ1-4, with TRBD1 identical over 8 bases. Per the germline V gene, CDR1 is SEHNR and CDR2 is FQNEAQ (reference sequence). Losses at the gene ends were 6 bases for V and 7 bases for J; bases not matched to a gene: 7. The length of the CDR3 is 14 residues. In DNA, the CDR3 is TGTGCCAGCAGTTCAGGGGGCGAGGGTGAAAAACTGTTTTTT. Its translation: CASSSGGEGEKLFF.